This T cell receptor (beta chain) was captured in a study of a mutant IDH1 vaccine in newly diagnosed glioma. Study as a whole: The vaccination schedule gave patients eight doses in weeks 1, 3, 5, 7, 11, 15, 19 and 23. Vaccines were begun 4-6 weeks after radiotherapy alone, or with temozolomide cycles. The therapy given earlier, which was standard therapy, consisted of radiotherapy, temozolomide, or both, and most of the patients received both. Of the patients given treatment, 62.5% were male and roughly 38% were female, and a mean age of approximately 37 years was recorded.

With V trimmed by 5 bases and J by 3 bases, 4 bases remained unmatched. The CDR3 covers 13 residues. Germline V CDR1 and CDR2: LNHDA, SQIVND (reference sequence). Notes on this clone: The antigen remains undetermined.

Generated by immunoSEQ multiplex PCR, the TCRdb table keeps only in-frame clones and is missing some. The sample holds approximately 35,000 clones, roughly 90% seen once. The time point denotes: week 23, last vaccination. Every vaccine dose comprised 300 ug of mutant IDH1 20-mer peptide plus topical imiquimod. The sequence was obtained from a man in his forties or fifties with glioma. The sequencing here drew on PBMCs, taken from a glioma patient whose treatment included an IDH1 peptide vaccine. The chain combines TRBV19 with TRBJ2-7, with 7 bases lining up with TRBD1. The CDR3 DNA sequence: TGTGCCAGTAGTCTACAGGGGAACTACGAGCAGTACTTC. Translation gives CASSLQGNYEQYF.